The 16 T cell receptor beta chains in this list originate from one sample, sequenced in a study of blood T cell repertoires in COVID-19. Some clones are missing from TCRdb's copy, which holds only in-frame ones; the method was immunoSEQ multiplex PCR. Of around 140,000 clones listed, more than 85% were seen once; the top ten hold roughly 18%. The sequenced sample was peripheral blood. The receptors stem from a man over 45 with active or convalescent COVID-19.

The chain joins TRBV6-5 to TRBJ2-3; D might be TRBD2 (6 bases). Germline V gene data show CDR1 as MNHEY and CDR2 as SVGAGI. V shed 2 bases and J shed 8 bases, with 11 bases lying between them. The CDR3 is made up of 13 amino acids. CDR3 coding DNA: TGTGCCAGCAGTTACGAGGGAGCGGGTACGCAGTATTTT. Residues: CASSYEGAGTQYF.

In its sample, this clone was seen a few times. This chain links TRBV29-1 with TRBJ2-7; 7 nucleotides agree with TRBD2. CDR3 length: 13 amino acids. CDR1 and CDR2 (germline): SQVTM, ANQGSEA. Trimming took 5 bases from V and 5 from J; bases not matched to a gene: 9. The CDR3 spells CSVSGGWGNEQYF. In nucleotides, the CDR3 is TGCAGCGTTTCGGGGGGATGGGGGAACGAGCAGTACTTC.

J is TRBJ2-1 and V is TRBV19; the match to TRBD2 covers 8 bases. Germline V gene sequence: CDR1 LNHDA, CDR2 SQIVND (reference sequence). This CDR3 has 16 amino acids. After removal of 2 bases from V and 6 bases from J, the junction contained 9 bases not matched to a gene. The CDR3: CASSIIAGGAPNEQFF. CDR3 in DNA: TGTGCCAGTAGTATAATTGCGGGGGGCGCGCCCAATGAGCAGTTCTTC.

Only one count was recorded for this clone. The V and J genes are TRBV7-8 and TRBJ1-4; tentative D call: TRBD1 (5 bases). The CDR3 length is 13 residues. V lost 2 bases to trimming and J lost 7 bases, with 8 bases between them. CDR1 is SGHVS and CDR2 is FQNEAQ in the germline V gene. CDR3 region: CASSLYRGEKLFF. The CDR3 nucleotides are TGTGCCAGCAGCTTATATAGGGGTGAAAAACTGTTTTTT.

The chain has TRBV27 and TRBJ1-5; 11 nucleotides line up with TRBD1. Germline CDR1 is MNHEY and CDR2 is SMNVEV (reference sequence). CDR3 length: 15 residues. J lost 7 bases, V lost 3 bases, and 5 bases had no gene match. The CDR3 spells CASSLDRGLGQPQHF. DNA of the CDR3: TGTGCCAGCAGTTTGGACAGGGGGCTAGGGCAGCCCCAGCATTTT.

This chain joins TRBV4-2 and TRBJ2-7; 7 positions match TRBD2. Trimming at V came to 4 bases and at J to 0 bases, leaving 9 bases not matched to a gene. Germline values: CDR1 LGHNA, CDR2 YNFKEQ. The CDR3 totals 16 residues. CDR3: CASSRDGTTSSYEQYF. CDR3 nucleotide sequence: TGTGCCAGCAGCCGGGACGGGACTACGAGCTCCTACGAGCAGTACTTC.

The chain carries TRBV19 and TRBJ2-7; 12 bases are a match to TRBD2. The CDR3 sequence is 15 residues long. Trimming at V came to 4 bases and at J to 2 bases, leaving 3 bases not matched to a gene. Germline values: CDR1 LNHDA, CDR2 SQIVND (reference sequence). The CDR3 is CASSTLAGGPYEQYF. CDR3 DNA: TGTGCCAGTAGTACACTAGCGGGGGGCCCCTACGAGCAGTACTTC.

The chain links TRBV10-1 to TRBJ2-7; 7 bases are a match to TRBD1. Per the germline V gene, CDR1 is WNHNN and CDR2 is SYGVQD (reference sequence). This CDR3 has 16 amino acids. Trimming removed 2 bases from V and 0 bases from J; junction bases left unmatched: 7. The CDR3 protein is CASSEIGTESSYEQYF. CDR3 sequence (DNA): TGCGCCAGCAGTGAGATTGGGACAGAGAGCTCCTACGAGCAGTACTTC.

V usage is TRBV30 and J usage is TRBJ2-3, with 10 bases that match TRBD2. The V gene's germline CDR1 is GTSNPN and CDR2 SVGIG (reference sequence). The CDR3 spans 15 residues. V lost 4 bases and J lost 4; bases outside the gene matches: 8. The CDR3: CAWKLGLAGADTQYF. The CDR3 DNA reads TGTGCCTGGAAGTTGGGCCTAGCGGGGGCAGATACGCAGTATTTT.

The count of this clone is one. In DNA, the CDR3 is TGTGCCAGCAGCTTACAGACTAGCGGGAGGGGGACTAGCACAGATACGCAGTATTTT. This sequence encodes CASSLQTSGRGTSTDTQYF. This chain connects TRBV7-8 to TRBJ2-3, with 14 bases identical to TRBD2. V shed 2 bases, J shed 0 bases, and the junction held 7 bases outside the gene matches. CDR1 and CDR2 (germline): SGHVS, FQNEAQ. The CDR3 totals 19 residues. The full variable domain, its missing parts supplied by reference TRBV7-8 and TRBJ2-3, is GAGVSQSPRYKVAKRGQDVALRCDPISGHVSLFWYQQALGQGPEFLTYFQNEAQLDKSGLPSDRFFAERPEGSVSTLKIQRTQQEDSAVYLCASSLQTSGRGTSTDTQYFGPGTRLTVL.

The chain couples TRBV2 to TRBJ2-3; D is possibly TRBD2 (5 bases). Germline V gives CDR1 SNHLY, CDR2 FYNNEI. This CDR3 region has 14 residues. The V gene lost 4 bases and the J gene lost 1 base, with 9 bases spanning the gap. Here the CDR3 DNA reads TGTGCCAGCAGTGTCCTAGCAGGCACAGATACGCAGTATTTT. Its protein is CASSVLAGTDTQYF. The full variable domain, rest sourced from reference TRBV2 and TRBJ2-3, is EPEVTQTPSHQVTQMGQEVILRCVPISNHLYFYWYRQILGQKVEFLVSFYNNEISEKSEIFDDQFSVERPDGSNFTLKIRSTKLEDSAMYFCASSVLAGTDTQYFGPGTRLTVL.

V gene TRBV4-3 combines with J gene TRBJ2-3; 11 bases align to TRBD2. V dropped 3 bases and J dropped 3; count of bases not matched to a gene: 2. This CDR3 contains 15 residues. Germline V CDR1 and CDR2: LGHNA, YSLEER. This CDR3 is CASSHSGGATDTQYF. DNA of the CDR3: TGCGCCAGCAGCCATAGCGGGGGGGCGACAGATACGCAGTATTTT.

The CDR3 DNA is TGTGCCATCAGTGAGTCGCGAAGGGGGTTCACTGAAGCTTTCTTT. Encoded protein: CAISESRRGFTEAFF. The chain is built from TRBV10-3 and TRBJ1-1, with D perhaps matching TRBD1 (6 bases). Germline CDR1 and CDR2: ENHRY and SYGVKD. With 0 bases removed from V and 4 bases from J, the gap between germline ends came to 12 bases. The CDR3 consists of 15 residues.

This clone occurred once. V is TRBV9 and J is TRBJ2-5; 7 bases map to TRBD2. Germline CDR1 reads SGDLS; CDR2 reads YYNGEE. Germline trimming cut 0 bases from V and 5 bases from J; bases unmatched to any gene: 4. CDR3 length: 14 amino acids. CDR3 sequence reads: CASSVGTRRETQYF. The CDR3 nucleotides are TGTGCCAGCAGCGTAGGGACTAGAAGGGAGACCCAGTACTTC.

This rearrangement joins TRBV18 to TRBJ2-2; D unclear. The CDR3 is 13 amino acids. Trimming pared 5 bases from V and 0 bases from J, leaving 4 bases between. CDR1 and CDR2 (germline): KGHSH, LQKENI. This chain's CDR3 is CASSSSNTGELFF. The CDR3 region has the DNA TGTGCCAGCTCATCATCGAACACCGGGGAGCTGTTTTTT.

The chain employs TRBV29-1 and TRBJ2-2; 8 nucleotides match TRBD2. The junction had 5 bases not matched to a gene; V was cut back by 4 bases and J by 7 bases. The CDR3 is 13 residues long. Germline CDR1 and CDR2: SQVTM and ANQGSEA. The CDR3 bases are TGCAGCGTTGCCGGGCTAGCGGGCGGGGAGCTGTTTTTT. It codes for CSVAGLAGGELFF.